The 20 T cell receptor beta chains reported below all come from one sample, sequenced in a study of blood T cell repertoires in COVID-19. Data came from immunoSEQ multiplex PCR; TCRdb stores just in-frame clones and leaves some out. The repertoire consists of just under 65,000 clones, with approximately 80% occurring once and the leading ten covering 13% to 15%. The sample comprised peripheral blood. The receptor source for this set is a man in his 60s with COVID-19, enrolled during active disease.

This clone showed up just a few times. The CDR3 is CASSPDRDETQYF. DNA of the CDR3: TGTGCCAGCAGCCCGGACAGAGATGAGACCCAGTACTTC. The rearrangement links TRBV2 to TRBJ2-5; D is possibly TRBD1 (6 bases). The CDR3 has 13 residues. Germline assignment: CDR1 SNHLY and CDR2 FYNNEI. Trimming shortened V by 6 bases and J by 5 bases, and 13 bases separated the two germline ends.

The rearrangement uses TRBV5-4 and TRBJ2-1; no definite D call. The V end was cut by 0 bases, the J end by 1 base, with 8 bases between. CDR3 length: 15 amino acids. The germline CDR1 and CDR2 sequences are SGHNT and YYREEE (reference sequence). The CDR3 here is CASSLEAESYNEQFF. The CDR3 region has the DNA TGTGCCAGCAGCTTGGAGGCGGAGTCCTACAATGAGCAGTTCTTC.

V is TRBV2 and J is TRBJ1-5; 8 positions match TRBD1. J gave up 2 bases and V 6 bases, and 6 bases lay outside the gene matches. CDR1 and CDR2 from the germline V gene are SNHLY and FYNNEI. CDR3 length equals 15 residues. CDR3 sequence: CASRNRGEGNQPQHF. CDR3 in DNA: TGTGCCAGCAGAAACAGGGGGGAGGGCAATCAGCCCCAGCATTTT. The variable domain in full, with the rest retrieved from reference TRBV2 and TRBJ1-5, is EPEVTQTPSHQVTQMGQEVILRCVPISNHLYFYWYRQILGQKVEFLVSFYNNEISEKSEIFDDQFSVERPDGSNFTLKIRSTKLEDSAMYFCASRNRGEGNQPQHFGDGTRLSIL.

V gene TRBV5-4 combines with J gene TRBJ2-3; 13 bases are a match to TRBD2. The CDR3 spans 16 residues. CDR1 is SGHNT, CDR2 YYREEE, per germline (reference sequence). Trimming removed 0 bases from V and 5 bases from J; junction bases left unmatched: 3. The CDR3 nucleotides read TGTGCCAGCAGCTTGGTGACTAGCGGGAGGAGAGATACGCAGTATTTT. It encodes CASSLVTSGRRDTQYF.

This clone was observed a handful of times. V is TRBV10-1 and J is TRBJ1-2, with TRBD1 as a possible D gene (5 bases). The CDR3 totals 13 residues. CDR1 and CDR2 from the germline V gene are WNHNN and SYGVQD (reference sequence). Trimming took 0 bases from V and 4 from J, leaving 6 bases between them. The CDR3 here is CASSESGGYGYTF. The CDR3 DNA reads TGCGCCAGCAGTGAGTCGGGGGGCTATGGCTACACCTTC.

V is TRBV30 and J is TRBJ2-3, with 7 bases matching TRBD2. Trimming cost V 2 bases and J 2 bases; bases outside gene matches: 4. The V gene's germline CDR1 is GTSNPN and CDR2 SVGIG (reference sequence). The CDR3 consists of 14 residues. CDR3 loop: CAWSWLADTDTQYF. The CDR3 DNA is TGTGCCTGGAGTTGGCTAGCGGACACAGATACGCAGTATTTT.

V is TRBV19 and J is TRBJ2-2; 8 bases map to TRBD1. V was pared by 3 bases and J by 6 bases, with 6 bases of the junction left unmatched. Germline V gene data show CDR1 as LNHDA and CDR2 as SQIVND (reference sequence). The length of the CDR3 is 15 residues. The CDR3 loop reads CASSIWQGAAGELFF. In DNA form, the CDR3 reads TGTGCCAGTAGTATTTGGCAGGGGGCGGCCGGGGAGCTGTTTTTT.

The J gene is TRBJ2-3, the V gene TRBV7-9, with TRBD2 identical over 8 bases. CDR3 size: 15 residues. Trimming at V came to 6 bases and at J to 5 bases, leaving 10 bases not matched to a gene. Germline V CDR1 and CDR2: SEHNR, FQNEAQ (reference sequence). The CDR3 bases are TGTGCCAGCAGTGATATTAGCGGGAACGGAGATACGCAGTATTTT. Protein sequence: CASSDISGNGDTQYF.

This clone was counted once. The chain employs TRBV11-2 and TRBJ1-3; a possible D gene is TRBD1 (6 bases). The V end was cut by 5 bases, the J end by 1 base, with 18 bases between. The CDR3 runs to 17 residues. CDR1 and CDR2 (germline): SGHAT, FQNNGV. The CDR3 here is CASSHRQASGSGNTIYF. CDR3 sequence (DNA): TGTGCCAGCAGCCATAGACAGGCCTCCGGATCTGGAAACACCATATATTTT. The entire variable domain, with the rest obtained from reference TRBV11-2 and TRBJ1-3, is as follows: EAGVAQSPRYKIIEKRQSVAFWCNPISGHATLYWYQQILGQGPKLLIQFQNNGVVDDSQLPKDRFSAERLKGVDSTLKIQPAKLEDSAVYLCASSHRQASGSGNTIYFGEGSWLTVV.

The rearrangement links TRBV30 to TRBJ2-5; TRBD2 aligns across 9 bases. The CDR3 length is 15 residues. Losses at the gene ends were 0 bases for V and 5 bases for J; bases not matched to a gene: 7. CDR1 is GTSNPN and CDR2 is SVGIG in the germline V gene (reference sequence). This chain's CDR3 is CAWSVSSGDKETQYF. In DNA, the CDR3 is TGTGCCTGGAGTGTCTCTAGCGGGGATAAGGAGACCCAGTACTTC.

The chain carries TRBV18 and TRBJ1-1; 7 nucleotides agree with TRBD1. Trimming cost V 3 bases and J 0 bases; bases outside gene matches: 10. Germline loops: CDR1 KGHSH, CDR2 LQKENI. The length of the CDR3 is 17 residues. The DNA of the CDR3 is TGTGCCAGCTCACCCCCCCGGACAGGTTTAATGAACACTGAAGCTTTCTTT. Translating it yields CASSPPRTGLMNTEAFF.

CDR3 nucleotide sequence: TGTGCCAGCAGCCTACAGGGGGGGAAAGCTTTCTTT. It yields the protein CASSLQGGKAFF. The V gene is TRBV12-3 or TRBV12-4, the J gene TRBJ1-1; 8 bases fit TRBD1. The CDR3 has 12 residues. V dropped 6 bases and J dropped 9; count of bases not matched to a gene: 6.

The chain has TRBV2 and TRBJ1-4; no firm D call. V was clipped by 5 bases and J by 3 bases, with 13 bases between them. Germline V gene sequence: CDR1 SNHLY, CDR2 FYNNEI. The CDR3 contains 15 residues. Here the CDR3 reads CASSSLGGSNEKLFF. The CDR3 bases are TGTGCCAGCAGTTCCTTGGGAGGGTCTAATGAAAAACTGTTTTTT.

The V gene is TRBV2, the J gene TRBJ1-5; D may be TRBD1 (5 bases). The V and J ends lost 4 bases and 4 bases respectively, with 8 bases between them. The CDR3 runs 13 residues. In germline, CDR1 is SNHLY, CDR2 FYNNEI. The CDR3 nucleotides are TGTGCCAGCAGTGTACAGGAAAATCAGCCCCAGCATTTT. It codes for CASSVQENQPQHF.

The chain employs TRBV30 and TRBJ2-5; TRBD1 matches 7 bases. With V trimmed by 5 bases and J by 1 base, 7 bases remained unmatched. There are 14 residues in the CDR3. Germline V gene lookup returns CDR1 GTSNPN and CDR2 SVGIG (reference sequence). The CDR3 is CAWGGQNIQETQYF. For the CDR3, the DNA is TGTGCCTGGGGGGGACAGAACATCCAAGAGACCCAGTACTTC.

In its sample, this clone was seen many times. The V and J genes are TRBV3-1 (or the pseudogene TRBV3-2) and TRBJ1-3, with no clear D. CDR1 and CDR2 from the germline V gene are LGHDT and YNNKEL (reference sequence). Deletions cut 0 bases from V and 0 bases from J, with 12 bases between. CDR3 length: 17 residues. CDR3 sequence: CASSQDIPANSGNTIYF. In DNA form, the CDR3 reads TGTGCCAGCAGCCAAGATATTCCAGCGAACTCTGGAAACACCATATATTTT.

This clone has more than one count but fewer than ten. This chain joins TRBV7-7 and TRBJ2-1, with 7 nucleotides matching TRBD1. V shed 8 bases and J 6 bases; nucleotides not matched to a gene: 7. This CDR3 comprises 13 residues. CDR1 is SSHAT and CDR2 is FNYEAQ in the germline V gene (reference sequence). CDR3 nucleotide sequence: TGTGCCAGCTCCACAGGGGCGGGCAATGAGCAGTTCTTC. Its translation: CASSTGAGNEQFF.

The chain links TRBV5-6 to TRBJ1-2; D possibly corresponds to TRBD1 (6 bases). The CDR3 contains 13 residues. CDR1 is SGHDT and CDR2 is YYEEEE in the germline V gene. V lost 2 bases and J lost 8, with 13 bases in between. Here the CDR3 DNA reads TGTGCCAGCAGCTTAGGCGGGGGCGAAGGCTACACCTTC. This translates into CASSLGGGEGYTF.

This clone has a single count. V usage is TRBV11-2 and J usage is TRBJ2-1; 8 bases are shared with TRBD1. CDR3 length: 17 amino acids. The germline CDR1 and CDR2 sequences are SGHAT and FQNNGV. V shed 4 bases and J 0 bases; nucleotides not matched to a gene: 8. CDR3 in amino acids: CASSSQGQVFSYNEQFF. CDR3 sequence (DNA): TGTGCCAGCAGCTCCCAGGGACAGGTTTTCTCCTACAATGAGCAGTTCTTC.

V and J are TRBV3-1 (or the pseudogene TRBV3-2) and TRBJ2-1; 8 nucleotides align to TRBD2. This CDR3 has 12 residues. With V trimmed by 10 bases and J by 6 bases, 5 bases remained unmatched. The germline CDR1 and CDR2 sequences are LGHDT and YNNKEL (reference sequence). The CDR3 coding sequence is TGTGCCACAGAGCGGGAGAGCAATGAGCAGTTCTTC. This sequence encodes CATERESNEQFF.